This T cell receptor beta chain was profiled in a study of beta chain features in type 1 diabetes. Deletions cut 8 bases from V and 3 bases from J, with 19 bases between. The CDR3 has 16 amino acids. CDR1 MDHEN and CDR2 SYDVKM come from the germline V gene. A note on this clone: Its antigen remains unknown.

The isolated RNA, all of it, was reverse transcribed, so expressed TCRB transcripts were what got sequenced. Sequenced by immunoSEQ multiplex PCR; TCRdb stores in-frame clones only, minus some. The profile shows 810,000 or so clones, about a sixth of them singletons. Study-level findings and limits: Healthy donors had naive, central memory and Treg TCRB repertoires that appeared less similar than those seen among patients.

This sequence was found in a woman aged 18-29 years in good health. Sequencing used naive CD4+ T cells from blood. V is TRBV28 and J is TRBJ2-2, with a possible D match to TRBD2 (6 bases). This CDR3 is CASHVGGLIDTGELFF. The DNA of the CDR3 is TGTGCCAGCCACGTTGGAGGGTTAATAGACACCGGGGAGCTGTTTTTT.